This T cell receptor (beta chain) is drawn from a study of tumor-infiltrating lymphocytes in primary liver carcinoma. Reverse transcription of around 0.45 ug total RNA with a constant-region primer produced TCR beta cDNA. Libraries of TCR beta came from three nested multiplex PCR rounds with slightly modified ARM-PCR. It was with TRBV1-TRBV30 forward primers and a C-beta reverse primer that the first two PCR rounds were run, at around 11 cycles each. One entry per CDR3 protein results from TCRdb running MiXCR on the multiplex PCR reads. Here the sample spans about 35,000 distinct CDR3 sequences, roughly four fifths being singletons. V lost 9 bases, J lost 7 bases, and 12 bases stayed unmatched. The CDR3 is made up of 14 amino acids. Both RNA and DNA were isolated together from roughly 20-30 mg of bulk tissue that had not been sorted.

This TCR was sampled from a man aged 35 to 55 with primary liver carcinoma and hepatitis B virus infection. The genes are TRBV12-3 or TRBV12-4 and TRBJ2-1; 7 nucleotides match TRBD2. The source material was liver tumor tissue from sampling region 4. The subset was: tumor region T4, right-lateral pole. The chain's CDR3 is CASMTSWRYNEQFF. CDR3 nucleotide sequence: TGTGCCAGTATGACTAGCTGGAGATATAATGAGCAGTTCTTC.